These 15 T cell receptor beta chains came from one sample sequenced in a study of glioma-infiltrating T cells. Amplification of TCR alpha and beta CDR3 regions from RNA used iRepertoire nested multiplex PCR. TCRdb fed the multiplex PCR reads into MiXCR, producing one record per CDR3 protein. The profile shows about 410,000 distinct CDR3 sequences, more than 35% of them singletons. Source material: glioma tissue, nonneoplastic brain tissue, or PBMCs (not recorded which). All receptors come from a human donor with low-grade glioma or glioblastoma, undergoing nonglioma brain surgery, or in good health (not recorded which).

The chain employs TRBV4-1 and TRBJ2-5; 7 positions match TRBD2. Germline V gene data show CDR1 as MGHRA and CDR2 as YSYEKL. The V gene end was trimmed by 2 bases and the J gene end by 2 bases; junction bases not matched to a gene: 14. CDR3 length: 18 residues. CDR3 in DNA: TGCGCCAGCAGCCAAAGCGGTCTCCTAGCGGACATTCAAGAGACCCAGTACTTC. This encodes CASSQSGLLADIQETQYF.

A few counts support this clonotype. The chain joins TRBV27 to TRBJ2-1, with 12 bases identical to TRBD2. Losses at the gene ends were 6 bases for V and 7 bases for J; bases not matched to a gene: 19. The V gene's germline CDR1 is MNHEY and CDR2 SMNVEV (reference sequence). The CDR3 is 19 residues long. CDR3 DNA sequence: TGTGCCAGCAGCACAATGCCCCATAGGACTAGCGGGGTTATAAATGAGCAGTTCTTC. It yields the protein CASSTMPHRTSGVINEQFF.

This chain connects TRBV10-3 to TRBJ2-3; TRBD2 matches at 11 bases. Germline-derived CDR1 and CDR2 are ENHRY and SYGVKD. Unmatched junction bases numbered 4, after V lost 3 bases and J lost 5 bases. The CDR3 totals 15 residues. The CDR3 region is CAISELAGAKDTQYF. The CDR3 DNA reads TGTGCCATCAGTGAACTAGCGGGAGCAAAAGATACGCAGTATTTT.

Comments on this clonotype: This may be a read error: a much more frequent sequence differs by one nucleotide. The chain uses TRBV20-1 and TRBJ1-3; the D is unclear. CDR3 size: 13 residues. The germline gives CDR1 DFQATT, CDR2 SNEGSKA (reference sequence). This CDR3 reads CSARQYSGNTMYF. DNA for the CDR3: TGCAGTGCTAGACAGTACTCTGGAAACACCATGTATTTT.

A few counts support this clonotype. The gene calls are TRBV28 and TRBJ1-1; D is undetermined. Germline values: CDR1 MDHEN, CDR2 SYDVKM. The V gene lost 5 bases and the J gene lost 8 bases, with 9 bases spanning the gap. This CDR3 region has 11 residues. The CDR3 protein is CASSRTHEAFF. The CDR3 DNA follows: TGTGCCAGCAGTCGGACCCACGAAGCTTTCTTT.

The sample holds many counts of this clonotype. The chain joins TRBV27 to TRBJ2-1, with 8 positions matching TRBD1. The CDR3 contains 16 residues. Germline V CDR1 and CDR2: MNHEY, SMNVEV (reference sequence). Trimming removed 6 bases from V and 0 bases from J; junction bases left unmatched: 7. The CDR3 protein is CASRRGTGRSYNEQFF. Here the CDR3 DNA reads TGTGCCAGCAGACGAGGGACAGGCCGCTCCTACAATGAGCAGTTCTTC.

This clonotype has ten or more counts. V and J are TRBV28 and TRBJ2-1; D gene unclear. V was cut by 3 bases and J by 4 bases, with 4 bases left in between. There are 12 residues in the CDR3. The germline gives CDR1 MDHEN, CDR2 SYDVKM. CDR3 sequence (DNA): TGTGCCAGCAGTTTTCGGTACAATGAGCAGTTCTTC. It is translated as CASSFRYNEQFF.

This clonotype was recorded many times. The rearrangement joins TRBV28 to TRBJ2-1; TRBD2 might be the D (5 bases). Per the germline V gene, CDR1 is MDHEN and CDR2 is SYDVKM. This CDR3 spans 16 amino acids. V dropped 8 bases and J dropped 0 bases, with 17 bases sitting between them. The CDR3 sequence is CASREPSYYSYNEQFF. CDR3 coding DNA: TGTGCCAGCCGGGAACCTAGTTATTACTCCTACAATGAGCAGTTCTTC.

Details on this clonotype: This clone may be a read error of a much larger clone one base away. V usage is TRBV27 and J usage is TRBJ2-1; TRBD2 matches at 9 bases. Germline V gene sequence: CDR1 MNHEY, CDR2 SMNVEV (reference sequence). The V gene end was trimmed by 8 bases and the J gene end by 6 bases; junction bases not matched to a gene: 14. The CDR3 is 16 residues long. CDR3 in amino acids: CASGTLAGHRLNEQFF. CDR3 coding DNA: TGTGCCAGCGGTACTCTAGCGGGACATCGGCTCAATGAGCAGTTCTTC.

Turning to this clonotype: A read error is possible here, since a much larger clone lies one base away. This chain links TRBV6-6 with TRBJ1-1; no definite D call. Germline CDR1 is MNHNY and CDR2 is SVGAGI (reference sequence). The CDR3 totals 12 residues. CDR3 DNA sequence: TGTGCCGGCAGTTACGGGGTACTTGAAGCTTTCTTT. This encodes CAGSYGVLEAFF.

V gene TRBV5-4 combines with J gene TRBJ2-3, with 14 nucleotides matching TRBD2. The CDR3 extends over 18 amino acids. The V and J ends lost 4 bases and 5 bases, in that order; junction bases with no gene match: 12. CDR1 is SGHNT and CDR2 is YYREEE in the germline V gene (reference sequence). The DNA of the CDR3 is TGTGCCAGCAGCGCGGGACTAGCGGGGGCGTTAGGGGGAGATACGCAGTATTTT. Its translation is CASSAGLAGALGGDTQYF.

This clonotype was counted between two and nine times. This sequence joins TRBV20-1 and TRBJ2-3, with 8 bases aligning to TRBD1. Losses at the gene ends were 0 bases for V and 4 bases for J; bases not matched to a gene: 18. This CDR3 region has 19 residues. Germline V gene lookup returns CDR1 DFQATT and CDR2 SNEGSKA (reference sequence). In nucleotides, the CDR3 is TGCAGTGCTAGAGATGATCTTAACCCCCGCAGGGGGCCTGCAGATACGCAGTATTTT. Translation gives CSARDDLNPRRGPADTQYF.

The rearrangement uses TRBV15 and TRBJ1-4; TRBD1 might be the D (5 bases). Germline V gene lookup returns CDR1 LNHNV and CDR2 YYDKDF (reference sequence). The CDR3 runs 15 residues. V shed 0 bases and J shed 8 bases, with 13 bases lying between them. In DNA form, the CDR3 reads TGTGCCACCAGCAGAGATGGCAGGGTGCTAGAAAAACTGTTTTTT. Its protein is CATSRDGRVLEKLFF.

The genes are TRBV4-2 and TRBJ2-5, with a tentative D call TRBD1 (6 bases). The V and J ends lost 8 bases and 5 bases respectively, with 15 bases between them. This CDR3 contains 13 residues. Germline V lookup: CDR1 LGHNA, CDR2 YNFKEQ. The chain's CDR3 is CASRSQGSETQYF. CDR3 DNA sequence: TGTGCCAGCCGATCACAGGGATCGGAGACCCAGTACTTC.

On this clonotype itself: One base away lies a much larger clone, so this may be a sequencing read error. This chain uses TRBV28 with TRBJ1-5, with D maybe TRBD1 (5 bases). The germline V gene encodes CDR1 MDHEN and CDR2 SYDVKM. The CDR3 runs 16 residues. The CDR3 sequence: CASSLAGFWSSQPQHF. The DNA of the CDR3 is TGTGCCAGCAGTTTGGCAGGGTTTTGGAGCAGTCAGCCCCAGCATTTT.